The clone carrying this TCR beta chain has at least ten counts. The data derive from a study of T-cell reconstitution after alpha-beta-depleted transplantation in children. TCRbeta library construction was performed incorporating unique molecular identifiers. TCRdb itself ran the PCR reads through MiXCR, one entry per CDR3 protein. The table shows a few hundred thousand distinct CDR3 sequences, with about 20% occurring only once. The CDR3 has 17 amino acids. The V and J ends lost 3 bases and 3 bases, in that order; junction bases with no gene match: 13. Germline loops: CDR1 DFQATT, CDR2 SNEGSKA (reference sequence).

Material: PBMCs from the stem cell graft donor, obtained from the stem cell graft. The chain carries TRBV20-1 and TRBJ2-7, with 11 bases identical to TRBD2. This sequence originates from a human donor who donated a stem cell graft to a child with acute myeloid leukemia. CDR3 nucleotides: TGCAGTGCTAGCAAACCCACCCGACTAGCGGGAAACTACGAGCAGTACTTC. It codes for CSASKPTRLAGNYEQYF.